The TCR beta chain described here comes from a study of tissue T cells after allogeneic stem cell transplantation. With regard to this clone: Gene and germline names: mouse. The sequenced fragment ends 1 residue before the CDR3 boundary, so the rest is inferred from the germline J gene.

Noted time point: mouse harvest day 14 after allogeneic transplant. The graft held 10^6 splenic CD5+ T cells and 10^7 T-cell-depleted bone marrow cells. Assay used: immunoSEQ multiplex PCR; TCRdb lists only in-frame clones, some missing. The sample has about 3,200 clones, about 40% seen once. V trimming: 2 bases; J trimming: 7 bases; junction bases outside the gene matches: 2. The CDR3 consists of 14 residues. Germline CDR1 is KGHPV and CDR2 is FQNQEV (reference sequence). The sequenced sample consisted of gut tissue. This sequence was found in a female BALB/c mouse given C57BL/6 T cells with graft-versus-host disease after an allogeneic hematopoietic cell transplant. The chain joins TRBV26 to TRBJ2-7; TRBD2 matches 13 bases. CDR3 sequence: CASSLGLGGREQYF. The part of the CDR3 DNA that was read is TGTGCCAGCAGTCTGGGACTGGGGGGGCGGGAACAGTAC.